Presented here are 24 T cell receptor beta chains from one specimen sequenced in a study of cytomegalovirus exposure and HLA in healthy donors. It was with 60 Vbeta and 13 Jbeta primers that the PCR ran. Libraries were prepared by immunoSEQ multiplex PCR; TCRdb keeps only in-frame clonotypes and omits some of them. The sample has approximately 110,000 clones, more than 75% seen once. Sequenced sample: PBMCs. These receptors all stem from a man aged 35 to 55 in good health and CMV-seronegative.

This clone occurred a few times. The V gene is TRBV7-9, the J gene TRBJ1-5; TRBD1 matches 7 bases. Germline V lookup: CDR1 SEHNR, CDR2 FQNEAQ (reference sequence). CDR3 length: 16 amino acids. J lost 2 bases, V lost 5 bases, and 9 bases had no gene match. CDR3 nucleotides: TGTGCCAGCAGCCCACCAGGGGGAAGCGGCAATCAGCCCCAGCATTTT. This sequence encodes CASSPPGGSGNQPQHF.

This clone was recorded once. Distinct nucleotide sequences in the sample also encode this CDR3. The genes are TRBV6-5 and TRBJ1-5; 7 bases match TRBD1. The CDR3 spans 14 residues. From germline, CDR1 is MNHEY and CDR2 SVGAGI. With 0 bases clipped from V and 7 bases from J, the junction kept 3 bases outside the gene matches. The CDR3 DNA sequence: TGTGCCAGCAGTTACTCCAGGGGGAGCCAGCCCCAGCATTTT. This gives the protein CASSYSRGSQPQHF.

The chain combines TRBV9 with TRBJ2-2; 10 bases fit TRBD1. The CDR3 has 15 amino acids. The germline CDR1 and CDR2 sequences are SGDLS and YYNGEE. V was clipped by 3 bases and J by 6 bases; unmatched bases: 5. The CDR3 DNA follows: TGTGCCAGCAGCGAGGGGGACAGGGGTTCCGGGGAGCTGTTTTTT. Translated: CASSEGDRGSGELFF.

The chain employs TRBV23-1 and TRBJ2-6; 8 bases match TRBD1. TRBV23-1 is annotated as an ORF whose role is uncertain. This CDR3 comprises 20 residues. With V trimmed by 6 bases and J by 0 bases, 16 bases remained unmatched. The CDR3 reads CASSLQLSDRGPSGANVLTF. CDR3 in DNA: TGCGCCAGCAGCCTCCAACTCTCTGACAGGGGCCCCTCTGGGGCCAACGTCCTGACTTTC.

The rearrangement uses TRBV5-1 and TRBJ1-5, with D perhaps TRBD1 (6 bases). Germline CDR1 reads SGHRS; CDR2 reads YFSETQ. The CDR3 is made up of 14 amino acids. V shed 4 bases and J shed 5 bases, with 13 bases lying between them. Written as DNA, the CDR3 is TGCGCCAGCAGCGTTAAAGGGGGAGATCAGCCCCAGCATTTT. The encoded protein is CASSVKGGDQPQHF.

The chain carries TRBV4-1 and TRBJ1-3; D not resolved. The CDR3 totals 17 residues. V was cut by 2 bases and J by 4 bases, with 18 bases left in between. Germline loops: CDR1 MGHRA, CDR2 YSYEKL. CDR3 nucleotides: TGCGCCAGCAGCCAAATGGGCCAGCCGCTCGGCGGAAACACCATATATTTT. This gives the protein CASSQMGQPLGGNTIYF.

This clone has a single count. V and J are TRBV28 and TRBJ1-2; 9 bases match TRBD1. The CDR3 totals 14 residues. The germline V gene encodes CDR1 MDHEN and CDR2 SYDVKM. V gave up 6 bases and J gave up 0 bases; unmatched junction bases: 2. The CDR3 region is CASRGQGTNYGYTF. In nucleotides, the CDR3 is TGTGCCAGCAGGGGACAGGGTACTAACTATGGCTACACCTTC.

About this clone: The junction departs from germline at one end; a sequencing error may be responsible. V gene TRBV7-2 combines with J gene TRBJ2-5; D perhaps matches TRBD2 (6 bases). Germline CDR1 reads SGHTA; CDR2 reads FQGNSA. CDR3 size: 13 residues. The CDR3 coding sequence is TGTGCCAGCAGCTTAGGTGGGGGGTGGGAAGAGAACTTC. Its protein is CASSLGGGWEENF.

The chain combines TRBV6-6 with TRBJ2-5, with D perhaps TRBD1 (6 bases). CDR1 MNHNY and CDR2 SVGAGI come from the germline V gene (reference sequence). The V end was cut by 6 bases, the J end by 5 bases, with 19 bases between. The CDR3 totals 15 residues. The CDR3 reads CASREGQSKGETQYF. CDR3 DNA sequence: TGTGCCAGCAGAGAAGGACAGTCGAAAGGGGAGACCCAGTACTTC.

As concerns this clone: One end of the junction fails to match germline, which may point to a read error. Other DNA variants within this sample encode the same CDR3. The gene calls are TRBV11-3 and TRBJ1-1; possible D gene TRBD1, 6 bases. Germline loops: CDR1 SGHNT, CDR2 YENEEA. The CDR3 totals 13 residues. The CDR3: CASSSPGATEAFF. CDR3 bases: TGTGCCAGCAGCTCTCCAGGGGCCACTGAAGCTTTCTTC.

This chain links TRBV7-9 with TRBJ2-7; D gene uncertain. Germline V lookup: CDR1 SEHNR, CDR2 FQNEAQ (reference sequence). This CDR3 contains 12 residues. V gave up 5 bases and J gave up 6 bases, with 11 bases separating them. The CDR3 sequence is CASSPVFVEQYF. CDR3 in DNA: TGTGCCAGCAGCCCCGTGTTCGTCGAGCAGTACTTC.

The CDR3 nucleotides are TGCGCCAGCAGCCACATACAGGGAGTTGGCTATGGCTACACCTTC. Protein: CASSHIQGVGYGYTF. The V and J genes are TRBV4-1 and TRBJ1-2, with D possibly TRBD1 on 6 matching bases. V lost 3 bases and J lost 4, with 15 bases in between. CDR1 and CDR2 from the germline V gene are MGHRA and YSYEKL. This CDR3 region has 15 residues.

In this sample, this clone turned up once. The gene calls are TRBV7-2 and TRBJ2-4, with D possibly matching TRBD1 (6 bases). The CDR3 runs 17 residues. Germline V CDR1 and CDR2: SGHTA, FQGNSA. Trimming took off 4 bases at V and 5 bases at J, with 21 bases between the two ends. The CDR3 DNA sequence: TGTGCCAGCAGCTCACAGGGCTCCCGAGGAAAGGAAAACATTCAGTACTTC. Its translation: CASSSQGSRGKENIQYF.

The V call is TRBV5-6, the J call TRBJ1-4; D is uncertain. The CDR3 contains 14 residues. V was trimmed by 0 bases and J by 8 bases, leaving 11 bases between them. Per germline, CDR1 SGHDT and CDR2 YYEEEE. The CDR3 DNA sequence: TGTGCCAGCAGCTTGGGGTCGAGAGGAGAAAAACTGTTTTTT. It is translated as CASSLGSRGEKLFF.

J is TRBJ2-5 and V is TRBV11-3, with 7 bases aligning to TRBD2. Germline V gene sequence: CDR1 SGHNT, CDR2 YENEEA. The CDR3 runs 19 residues. The V gene end was trimmed by 1 base and the J gene end by 5 bases; junction bases not matched to a gene: 19. CDR3 sequence reads: CASSLAYGPRDYSTETQYF. In DNA form, the CDR3 reads TGTGCCAGCAGCTTAGCCTATGGACCTCGGGACTACTCGACGGAGACCCAGTACTTC.

This chain connects TRBV6-5 to TRBJ2-3; 9 positions agree with TRBD1. This CDR3 comprises 15 residues. Germline V gives CDR1 MNHEY, CDR2 SVGAGI. Germline trimming cut 10 bases from V and 1 base from J; bases unmatched to any gene: 9. In DNA form, the CDR3 reads TGTGCCACCACCCGCCGGGACAGGGGCACAGATACGCAGTATTTT. This translates into CATTRRDRGTDTQYF.

The sample holds a few counts of this clone. This sequence joins TRBV2 and TRBJ1-1, with 7 bases lining up with TRBD1. In germline, CDR1 is SNHLY, CDR2 FYNNEI. With 6 bases clipped from V and 6 bases from J, the junction kept 10 bases outside the gene matches. There are 14 residues in the CDR3. The CDR3 spells CASSHLTGDAEAFF. CDR3 nucleotide sequence: TGTGCCAGCAGCCACCTCACAGGGGACGCTGAAGCTTTCTTT.

The chain is built from TRBV7-3 and TRBJ1-6, with D perhaps TRBD1 (5 bases). CDR3 size: 14 residues. V was shortened by 6 bases and J by 6 bases, with 12 bases between the two germline ends. CDR1 is SGHTA, CDR2 FQGTGA, per germline. CDR3 DNA: TGTGCCAGCAGTGCAACAGGTCCTAATTCACCCCTCCACTTT. Its protein is CASSATGPNSPLHF.

The chain joins TRBV18 to TRBJ1-3; D is unclear. The CDR3 totals 18 residues. The germline CDR1 and CDR2 sequences are KGHSH and LQKENI. Trimming removed 1 base from V and 0 bases from J, with 16 bases in between. CDR3 protein: CASSPRDASGISGNTIYF. For the CDR3, the DNA is TGTGCCAGCTCACCACGAGATGCCTCAGGAATCTCTGGAAACACCATATATTTT.

This rearrangement joins TRBV28 to TRBJ2-7; D remains ambiguous. The CDR3 has 13 residues. Germline lookup yields CDR1 MDHEN and CDR2 SYDVKM. V lost 2 bases, J lost 3 bases, and 8 bases lay in between. This CDR3 is CASSLGRYYEQYF. In DNA, the CDR3 is TGTGCCAGCAGTTTAGGCAGATACTACGAGCAGTACTTC.

The chain links TRBV27 to TRBJ2-7; 7 bases agree with TRBD2. The CDR3 runs 15 residues. The V gene end was trimmed by 0 bases and the J gene end by 2 bases; junction bases not matched to a gene: 4. CDR1 is MNHEY and CDR2 is SMNVEV in the germline V gene (reference sequence). This chain's CDR3 is CASSLSSGRAYEQYF. The CDR3 DNA reads TGTGCCAGCAGTTTATCCTCAGGGAGGGCCTACGAGCAGTACTTC.

This chain connects TRBV18 to TRBJ1-2, with 7 bases identical to TRBD1. In germline, CDR1 is KGHSH, CDR2 LQKENI. V was clipped by 3 bases and J by 0 bases; unmatched bases: 1. The CDR3 loop spans 14 amino acids. CDR3 region: CASSPGQANYGYTF. The CDR3 coding sequence is TGTGCCAGCTCACCCGGACAGGCTAACTATGGCTACACCTTC.

This chain links TRBV18 with TRBJ1-2; D is ambiguous. V shed 3 bases and J shed 1 base, with 9 bases lying between them. This CDR3 has 14 residues. The germline V gene encodes CDR1 KGHSH and CDR2 LQKENI. Here the CDR3 reads CASSPVTDNYGYTF. The CDR3 bases are TGTGCCAGCTCACCGGTCACAGATAACTATGGCTACACCTTC.

This chain joins TRBV23-1 and TRBJ1-4, with unresolved D. TRBV23-1 is an ORF; its function is uncertain. V shed 6 bases and J shed 3 bases, with 8 bases lying between them. The CDR3 is 13 amino acids. In nucleotides, the CDR3 is TGCGCCAGCAGCCCGGGAGCTAATGAAAAACTGTTTTTT. Encoded protein: CASSPGANEKLFF.